Many counts were recorded for the clone carrying this T cell receptor (beta chain). The CDR3 loop spans 15 amino acids. Germline V lookup: CDR1 MNHNS, CDR2 SASEGT. The ends were cut back, 6 bases at V and 1 base at J, with 13 bases in the middle. The data belong to a study of T cells in Graves' hyperthyroidism and ophthalmopathy. It was RNA transcripts that yielded the amplified TCR beta CDR3 regions. In the first-round RT-PCR of the TCR CDR3, the HTBI primer set was used. TCRdb passed the multiplex PCR reads through MiXCR, listing each CDR3 protein once. Here the sample spans about 710,000 distinct CDR3 sequences, over 15% being singletons.

V and J are TRBV6-1 and TRBJ1-5, with D unclear. Sequenced: blood. This clonotype was sampled from a man younger than 35 with Graves' hyperthyroidism. The CDR3 nucleotides read TGTGCCAGCAGAGACAAAACCGTAAGCAATCAGCCCCAGCATTTT. Its translation is CASRDKTVSNQPQHF.